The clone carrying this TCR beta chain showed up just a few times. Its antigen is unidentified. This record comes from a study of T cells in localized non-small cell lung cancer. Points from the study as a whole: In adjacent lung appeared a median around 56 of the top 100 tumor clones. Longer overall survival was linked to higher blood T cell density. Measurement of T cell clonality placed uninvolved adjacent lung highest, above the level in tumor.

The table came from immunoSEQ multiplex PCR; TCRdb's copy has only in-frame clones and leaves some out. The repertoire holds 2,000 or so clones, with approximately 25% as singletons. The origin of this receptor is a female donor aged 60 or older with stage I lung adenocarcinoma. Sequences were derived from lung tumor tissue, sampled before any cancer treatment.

The CDR3 DNA reads TGTGCCAGCAGTTACCACCAGGTTCTTTATTCAACTAATGAAAAACTGTTTTTT. The encoded protein is CASSYHQVLYSTNEKLFF. The chain links TRBV6-8 to TRBJ1-4, with unresolved D. The CDR3 extends over 18 amino acids. Looked up from germline, CDR1 is MNHGY and CDR2 is SAAAGT. Trimming left V 2 bases short and J 0 bases short, with 16 bases between.